These 29 T cell receptor beta chains were sequenced from one sample in a study of T cell responses to AZD1222 COVID-19 vaccine. Clones were sequenced by immunoSEQ multiplex PCR, and TCRdb holds only the in-frame ones, with some missing. Here the sample spans about 110,000 clones, over 75% being singletons. Sequencing used peripheral blood, obtained on day 0 of AZD1222 vaccination. The receptors stem from an adult in good health.

The chain uses TRBV27 and TRBJ1-1; TRBD1 agrees at 9 bases. This CDR3 contains 15 residues. J was trimmed by 10 bases and V by 5 bases; bases with no gene match: 14. Germline V gives CDR1 MNHEY, CDR2 SMNVEV (reference sequence). CDR3 DNA: TGTGCCAGCAGTATACGTCCCGGGACAGGGTCCGGAGCTTTCTTT. Translating it yields CASSIRPGTGSGAFF.

The rearrangement links TRBV5-8 to TRBJ1-2; D uncertain. CDR3 length: 12 amino acids. Trimming shortened V by 4 bases and J by 8 bases, and 12 bases separated the two germline ends. CDR1 SGHTS and CDR2 YDEGEE come from the germline V gene. CDR3 nucleotide sequence: TGTGCCAGCAGCCCTACATTCCGGGGCTACACCTTC. Its protein product is CASSPTFRGYTF.

The chain combines TRBV30 with TRBJ1-1; a weak D match, TRBD1 (6 bases). The germline CDR1 and CDR2 sequences are GTSNPN and SVGIG (reference sequence). The CDR3 runs 14 residues. Trimming shortened V by 3 bases and J by 1 base, and 12 bases separated the two germline ends. The CDR3 sequence is CAWRLQGTNTEAFF. The CDR3 region has the DNA TGTGCCTGGAGATTACAGGGTACGAACACTGAAGCTTTCTTT.

The V call is TRBV19, the J call TRBJ1-1; D is unresolved. V was shortened by 7 bases and J by 0 bases, with 9 bases between the two germline ends. This CDR3 has 13 residues. CDR1 is LNHDA and CDR2 is SQIVND in the germline V gene (reference sequence). The CDR3 DNA reads as TGTGCCAGTAAGGCAGAACTGAACACTGAAGCTTTCTTT. This codes for CASKAELNTEAFF.

This clone occurred a few times. The chain couples TRBV13 to TRBJ1-2; 7 nucleotides align to TRBD1. Germline trimming cut 3 bases from V and 13 bases from J; bases unmatched to any gene: 8. This CDR3 is built from 12 residues. The germline V gene encodes CDR1 PRHDT and CDR2 FYEKMQ (reference sequence). CDR3 sequence reads: CASSFNRGISTF. The CDR3 nucleotides are TGTGCCAGCAGCTTCAACAGGGGAATCTCCACCTTC. Together with reference TRBV13 and TRBJ1-2, the CDR3 gives the full variable domain: AAGVIQSPRHLIKEKRETATLKCYPIPRHDTVYWYQQGPGQDPQFLISFYEKMQSDKGSIPDRFSAQQFSDYHSELNMSSLELGDSALYFCASSFNRGISTFGSGTRLTVV.

This clone came up once. The CDR3 sequence is CASSTYGGNEQYF. Written as DNA, the CDR3 is TGTGCCAGCAGCACTTATGGGGGAAACGAGCAGTACTTC. The gene calls are TRBV11-3 and TRBJ2-7; either TRBD1 or TRBD2 may fit D (5 bases each). V shed 5 bases and J shed 5 bases, with 13 bases lying between them. CDR3 length equals 13 residues. CDR1 is SGHNT and CDR2 is YENEEA in the germline V gene.

The chain has TRBV28 and TRBJ1-1; unclear D gene. Looked up from germline, CDR1 is MDHEN and CDR2 is SYDVKM. Trimming stripped 1 base from V and 1 base from J, with 10 bases between. The CDR3 totals 15 residues. CDR3 nucleotide sequence: TGTGCCAGCAGTTTATTACGGTACCAGAACACTGAAGCTTTCTTT. It is translated as CASSLLRYQNTEAFF.

The chain recombines TRBV30 with TRBJ1-2; D gene unclear. This CDR3 contains 13 residues. The V and J ends lost 7 bases and 5 bases respectively, with 17 bases between them. Germline CDR1 is GTSNPN and CDR2 is SVGIG (reference sequence). Here the CDR3 reads CASRLALKYGYTF. The CDR3 DNA reads TGTGCCTCTCGACTGGCTCTCAAATATGGCTACACCTTC.

The genes are TRBV7-6 and TRBJ1-3; unclear D gene. Per the germline V gene, CDR1 is SGHVS and CDR2 is FNYEAQ. The CDR3 contains 15 residues. Trimming removed 2 bases from V and 0 bases from J, with 8 bases in between. The CDR3 protein is CASSLFGVSGNTIYF. The DNA of the CDR3 is TGTGCCAGCAGCTTATTCGGGGTCTCTGGAAACACCATATATTTT.

The V call is TRBV6-2 or TRBV6-3, the J call TRBJ1-5; D ambiguous. Germline V gene lookup returns CDR1 MNHEY and CDR2 SVGEGT. This CDR3 comprises 13 residues. Between the trimmed V and J ends, which lost 2 bases and 2 bases, there was a span of 4 bases. The CDR3: CASSYNGNQPQHF. The DNA of the CDR3 is TGTGCCAGCAGTTACAATGGCAATCAGCCCCAGCATTTT.

This chain links TRBV7-8 with TRBJ1-3, with D unresolved. The V and J ends lost 0 bases and 4 bases respectively, with 7 bases between them. Germline CDR1 is SGHVS and CDR2 is FQNEAQ. This CDR3 spans 14 amino acids. The CDR3 nucleotides are TGTGCCAGCAGCTTAGCTGGGTTCGGAAACACCATATATTTT. The encoded protein is CASSLAGFGNTIYF.

This clone has just one count. The J gene is TRBJ1-2, the V gene TRBV30; D is ambiguous. Trimming shortened V by 1 base and J by 0 bases, and 6 bases separated the two germline ends. CDR3 size: 13 residues. Germline V gives CDR1 GTSNPN, CDR2 SVGIG (reference sequence). The CDR3 reads CAWSAHSNYGYTF. The DNA for the CDR3 is TGTGCCTGGAGTGCCCACTCTAACTATGGCTACACCTTC.

This chain joins TRBV24-1 and TRBJ2-1; D possibly uses TRBD1 or TRBD2 (6 bases each). The CDR3 is 13 amino acids. Germline CDR1 reads KGHDR; CDR2 reads SFDVKD. The germline V and J ends were trimmed by 4 bases and 10 bases, with 13 bases remaining between them. The CDR3 DNA is TGTGCCACCAGTGAACCCAACGGGGGCGAGCAGTTCTTC. As protein: CATSEPNGGEQFF.

The J gene is TRBJ1-2, the V gene TRBV30; 9 bases fit TRBD1. The CDR3 contains 13 residues. With V trimmed by 6 bases and J by 3 bases, 5 bases remained unmatched. Germline V gene data show CDR1 as GTSNPN and CDR2 as SVGIG (reference sequence). The CDR3 here is CACPWTGDYGYTF. Written as DNA, the CDR3 is TGTGCCTGCCCCTGGACAGGGGACTATGGCTACACCTTC.

This clone was recorded a few times. The rearrangement uses TRBV3-1 (or the pseudogene TRBV3-2) and TRBJ2-3, with 7 bases fitting TRBD2. Germline loops: CDR1 LGHDT, CDR2 YNNKEL (reference sequence). Trimming at V came to 0 bases and at J to 2 bases, leaving 8 bases not matched to a gene. CDR3 length: 17 amino acids. The CDR3 DNA follows: TGTGCCAGCAGCCAAGAGAGGGGCGGGGGAGTCACAGATACGCAGTATTTT. Translated: CASSQERGGGVTDTQYF.

CDR3 sequence: CASSRLRGQSSYNEQFF. The CDR3 region has the DNA TGCGCCAGCAGCCGCTTACGGGGTCAAAGCTCCTACAATGAGCAGTTCTTC. The chain couples TRBV5-1 to TRBJ2-1, with D possibly matching TRBD2 (5 bases). The CDR3 is 17 amino acids. Trimming pared 4 bases from V and 0 bases from J, leaving 17 bases between. The germline gives CDR1 SGHRS, CDR2 YFSETQ.

The chain couples TRBV19 to TRBJ2-7; D is ambiguous. Germline V gives CDR1 LNHDA, CDR2 SQIVND (reference sequence). This CDR3 spans 13 amino acids. Deletions cut 5 bases from V and 7 bases from J, with 15 bases between. The CDR3 DNA reads TGTGCCAGTAGTGCGTCCCTACTGGGGGAGCAGTACTTC. Translated: CASSASLLGEQYF.

This clone has only one observation. This sequence joins TRBV18 and TRBJ1-5, with D maybe TRBD1 (6 bases). The CDR3 covers 16 residues. Germline assignment: CDR1 KGHSH and CDR2 LQKENI. Trimming took off 3 bases at V and 10 bases at J, with 22 bases between the two ends. The CDR3 region is CASSPSGSYTGSPQHF. The CDR3 coding sequence is TGTGCCAGCTCACCGTCGGGATCTTATACAGGGTCCCCCCAGCATTTT.

This clone was seen a single time. The chain employs TRBV4-1 and TRBJ2-1; TRBD1 is a possible D gene (6 bases). Germline values: CDR1 MGHRA, CDR2 YSYEKL. V shed 3 bases and J shed 12 bases, with 12 bases lying between them. The CDR3 has 12 residues. The CDR3 spells CASSQLTQGQFF. The CDR3 nucleotides read TGCGCCAGCAGCCAGCTCACACAGGGGCAGTTCTTC.

This chain joins TRBV5-4 and TRBJ1-1; TRBD1 is a possible D gene (5 bases). V lost 1 base and J lost 1, with 8 bases in between. This CDR3 comprises 14 residues. The germline gives CDR1 SGHNT, CDR2 YYREEE (reference sequence). CDR3 sequence: CASSLSGGNTEAFF. For the CDR3, the DNA is TGTGCCAGCAGCTTGTCTGGGGGGAACACTGAAGCTTTCTTT.

Only one count was recorded for this clone. The V call is TRBV10-3, the J call TRBJ2-5, with 7 nucleotides matching TRBD1. Germline CDR1 and CDR2: ENHRY and SYGVKD. The V segment lost 6 bases and the J segment 3 bases; nucleotides outside the gene matches: 10. The CDR3 has 15 residues. CDR3 amino acids: CAISSNDRAKETQYF. CDR3 DNA: TGTGCCATCAGCTCTAATGACAGGGCAAAAGAGACCCAGTACTTC.

CDR3: CAISEAGEWDTGELFF. The DNA of the CDR3 is TGTGCCATCAGTGAGGCGGGAGAGTGGGACACCGGGGAGCTGTTTTTT. The V call is TRBV10-3, the J call TRBJ2-2; 7 bases match TRBD2. CDR3 length equals 16 residues. Per germline, CDR1 ENHRY and CDR2 SYGVKD. Trimming removed 2 bases from V and 3 bases from J; junction bases left unmatched: 6.

V and J are TRBV30 and TRBJ1-1; D is unresolved. This CDR3 region has 12 residues. V gave up 3 bases and J gave up 10 bases, with 15 bases separating them. The germline CDR1 and CDR2 sequences are GTSNPN and SVGIG (reference sequence). In DNA, the CDR3 is TGTGCCTGGAGCCGGCCTCTAAGCCGAGCTTTCTTT. Amino acids: CAWSRPLSRAFF.

V gene TRBV11-2 combines with J gene TRBJ2-1; 7 nucleotides align to TRBD2. Germline loops: CDR1 SGHAT, CDR2 FQNNGV. The V and J ends lost 4 bases and 5 bases, in that order; junction bases with no gene match: 14. The CDR3 has 17 amino acids. This chain's CDR3 is CASSSTFSGGVNNEQFF. The CDR3 region has the DNA TGTGCCAGCAGCTCAACCTTTAGTGGGGGGGTTAACAATGAGCAGTTCTTC.

The gene calls are TRBV3-1 (or the pseudogene TRBV3-2) and TRBJ1-5, with D uncertain. CDR3 size: 12 residues. Trimming took 2 bases from V and 7 from J, leaving 6 bases between them. Germline assignment: CDR1 LGHDT and CDR2 YNNKEL (reference sequence). The chain's CDR3 is CASSQRDQPQHF. The CDR3 DNA sequence: TGTGCCAGCAGCCAACGAGACCAGCCCCAGCATTTT.

The chain carries TRBV5-6 and TRBJ2-5; D unresolved. Per the germline V gene, CDR1 is SGHDT and CDR2 is YYEEEE. CDR3 length equals 11 residues. Trimming stripped 2 bases from V and 5 bases from J, with 4 bases between. DNA for the CDR3: TGTGCCAGCAGCTTATCCGAGACCCAGTACTTC. Protein sequence: CASSLSETQYF.

The chain has TRBV7-2 and TRBJ1-5; tentative D call: TRBD1 (5 bases). Germline CDR1 and CDR2: SGHTA and FQGNSA. The CDR3 spans 16 residues. V lost 2 bases and J lost 0, with 11 bases in between. The CDR3 DNA follows: TGTGCCAGCAGCTTAAGTAGGGACCCTAGCAATCAGCCCCAGCATTTT. Its protein product is CASSLSRDPSNQPQHF.

In nucleotides, the CDR3 is TGTGCCAGCAGCTTAGTATTCCAGCAAGAGACCCAGTACTTC. It codes for CASSLVFQQETQYF. The V and J genes are TRBV7-2 and TRBJ2-5; no definite D call. V lost 1 base to trimming and J lost 2 bases, with 8 bases between them. The CDR3 is made up of 14 amino acids. Germline CDR1 reads SGHTA; CDR2 reads FQGNSA.

This clone was seen a single time. This chain joins TRBV9 and TRBJ2-7, with 7 bases that match TRBD2. This CDR3 is 16 amino acids long. The trim removed 0 bases at V and 5 bases at J, leaving 11 bases unmatched. Germline loops: CDR1 SGDLS, CDR2 YYNGEE. Written as DNA, the CDR3 is TGTGCCAGCAGCGTAGGGAGGGCTAGCGGTTTCGACGAGCAGTACTTC. Encoded protein: CASSVGRASGFDEQYF. Based on the CDR3 plus reference TRBV9 and TRBJ2-7, the full variable domain is DSGVTQTPKHLITATGQRVTLRCSPRSGDLSVYWYQQSLDQGLQFLIQYYNGEERAKGNILERFSAQQFPDLHSELNLSSLELGDSALYFCASSVGRASGFDEQYFGPGTRLTVT.